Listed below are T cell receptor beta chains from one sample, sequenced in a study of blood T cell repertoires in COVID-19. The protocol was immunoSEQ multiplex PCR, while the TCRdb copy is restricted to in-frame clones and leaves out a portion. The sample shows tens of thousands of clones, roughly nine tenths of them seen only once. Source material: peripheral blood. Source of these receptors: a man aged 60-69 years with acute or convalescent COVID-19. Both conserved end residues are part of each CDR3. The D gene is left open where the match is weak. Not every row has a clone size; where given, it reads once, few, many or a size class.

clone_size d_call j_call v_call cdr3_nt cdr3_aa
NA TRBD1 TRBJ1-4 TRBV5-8 TGTGCCAGCAGTACGGGACAGGGAGGAGATGAAAAACTGTTTTTT CASSTGQGGDEKLFF
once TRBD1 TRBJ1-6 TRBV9 TGTGCCAGCGACCACCGACAGGGGTATAATTCACCCCTCCACTTT CASDHRQGYNSPLHF
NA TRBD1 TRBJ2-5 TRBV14 TGTGCCAGCAGCGACCTGGGACAGAAAGAGACCCAGTACTTC CASSDLGQKETQYF
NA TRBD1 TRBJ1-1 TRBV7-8 TGTGCCAGCAGCTTAGATTCTCGGACAGGGAGTAAAGCTTTCTTT CASSLDSRTGSKAFF
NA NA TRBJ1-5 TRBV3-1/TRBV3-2 TGTGCCAGCAGCCAAGGGCCAGGGGAAAATCAGCCCCAGCATTTT CASSQGPGENQPQHF
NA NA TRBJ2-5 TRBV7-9 TGTGCCAGCAGCTTAGGGATAGCCCTGACTTCCTTACAAGAGACCCAGTACTTC CASSLGIALTSLQETQYF
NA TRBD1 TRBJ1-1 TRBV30 TGTGCCTGGAGTGTGGGGACAGGGGCGTTACATGGAGCTTTCTTT CAWSVGTGALHGAFF
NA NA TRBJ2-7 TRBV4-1 TGCGCCAGCAGCCAAGGCGTCAGGCTCTACGAGCAGTACTTC CASSQGVRLYEQYF
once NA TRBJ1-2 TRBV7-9 TGTGCCAGCAGCTACTTCTTGGACCGGGGAGGCTACACCTTC CASSYFLDRGGYTF
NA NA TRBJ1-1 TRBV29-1 TGCAGCGCTCCTAGAGGCCTGAACACTGAAGCTTTCTTT CSAPRGLNTEAFF
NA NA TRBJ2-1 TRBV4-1 TGCGCCAGCAGCCAAGTGGGCGGGGAGCAGTTCTTC CASSQVGGEQFF
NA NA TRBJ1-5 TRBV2 TGTGCCAGCAGAGTTGACAGCCGAAATCAGCCCCAGCATTTT CASRVDSRNQPQHF
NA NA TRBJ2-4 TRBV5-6 TGTGCCAGCAGCTTCAAACAGAGCATTCAGTACTTC CASSFKQSIQYF